Sequencing of this T cell receptor (beta chain) was carried out in a study of T cell responses to AZD1222 COVID-19 vaccine. Points from the study as a whole: Nearly half of spike-specific TCRs reportedly target unmutated variant regions. Baseline testing showed seropositivity in only six or seven AZD1222 recipients. Clonal diversity may have been underestimated in mostly white British donors. CD4 TCRs covered the whole spike, strongest at regions 160-218 and 743-854.

Sequenced by immunoSEQ multiplex PCR; TCRdb stores in-frame clones only, minus some. The sample consists of about 150,000 clones, roughly nine tenths of them appearing once. This clone has more than one count but fewer than ten. Antigen specificity is unknown. The receptor was isolated from an adult in good health. The sequencing here drew on peripheral blood, taken on day 0 of MenACWY control vaccination.

CDR3 DNA: TGTGCCAGCAGTCCGGCAGGGGAGGATAATTCACCCCTCCACTTT. It translates to CASSPAGEDNSPLHF. The chain combines TRBV25-1 with TRBJ1-6; tentatively, D is TRBD1 (6 bases). V shed 5 bases and J shed 5 bases, with 13 bases lying between them. This CDR3 comprises 15 residues. Looked up from germline, CDR1 is MGHDK and CDR2 is SYGVNS. The full variable domain, with the rest looked up from reference TRBV25-1 and TRBJ1-6, is EADIYQTPRYLVIGTGKKITLECSQTMGHDKMYWYQQDPGMELHLIHYSYGVNSTEKGDLSSESTVSRIRTEHFPLTLESARPSHTSQYLCASSPAGEDNSPLHFGNGTRLTVT.